The rows below give T cell receptor beta chains drawn from one sample of a study of T cells in Graves' hyperthyroidism and ophthalmopathy. TCRdb processed the multiplex PCR reads anew with MiXCR; each CDR3 protein has one entry. This table has some 180,000 distinct CDR3 sequences, about a sixth appearing once. The material sequenced was blood. These receptors all come from a woman between 45 and 65 years old with Graves' hyperthyroidism. CDR3s include the opening cysteine and the closing phenylalanine or tryptophan. The D gene is left open where the match is weak. Clone size is stated in some rows and not others, as once, few, many or a class when expanded.

len	v_gene	d_gene	abundance	j_gene	CDR3nt	CDR3aa
17	TRBV4-1	TRBD2	few	TRBJ2-2	TGCGCCAGCAGCCAAGGGCTAGCGGGACTCAACACCGGGGAGCTGTTTTTT	CASSQGLAGLNTGELFF
12	TRBV6-1	.	few	TRBJ2-1	TGTGCCAGCAGTGAACACAGCAATGAGCAGTTCTTC	CASSEHSNEQFF
13	TRBV3-1	.	many	TRBJ1-1	TGTGCCAGCAGCCAGGAATGGAAGGGGGGAGCTTTCTTT	CASSQEWKGGAFF
17	TRBV20-1	TRBD2	many	TRBJ2-3	TGCAGTGCCGAACTAGCGGGAGTTGCCACTTACACAGATACGCAGTATTTT	CSAELAGVATYTDTQYF
13	TRBV27	.	few	TRBJ1-2	TGTGCCAGCTCTAAGGGTGGGGGGTACGGCTACACCTTC	CASSKGGGYGYTF
14	TRBV20-1	.	many	TRBJ1-1	TGCAGTGTAACCCAGATTTTACAGGGCACTGAAGCTTTCTTT	CSVTQILQGTEAFF
13	TRBV2	TRBD1	many	TRBJ2-1	TGTGCCAGCAGTCAGGACAGGGGGAATGAGCAGTTCTTC	CASSQDRGNEQFF
16	TRBV5-5	TRBD2	many	TRBJ2-1	TGTGCCAGCAGCGGCGGACTAGCGGGAGGATCGAATGAGCAGTTCTTC	CASSGGLAGGSNEQFF
13	TRBV12-3/TRBV12-4	.	many	TRBJ2-7	TGTGCCAGCAGTTTGGGACTTTCCTACGAGCAGTACTTC	CASSLGLSYEQYF
15	TRBV11-2	.	many	TRBJ1-2	TGTGCCAGCAGTCTAGGAGGACCGAAGATGTATGGCTACACCTTC	CASSLGGPKMYGYTF
13	TRBV30	.	many	TRBJ2-2	TGTGCCTGGGGACTACCCAGGGTCGGGGAGCTGTTTTTT	CAWGLPRVGELFF
14	TRBV12-3/TRBV12-4	.	many	TRBJ1-2	TGTGCCAGCAGCCCGGTGGGGACTAACTATGGCTACACCTTC	CASSPVGTNYGYTF
15	TRBV5-1	.	.	TRBJ1-6	TGCGCCAGCAGCTTGGTCCAGGGTAGCAATTCACCCCTCCACTTT	CASSLVQGSNSPLHF
12	TRBV5-1	.	.	TRBJ1-2	TGCGCCAGCAGCTTGGACAGGGATGGCTACACCTTC	CASSLDRDGYTF
14	TRBV12-3/TRBV12-4	.	.	TRBJ2-5	TGTGCCAGCAGTTCAGGGGGACTAGGGGAGACCCAGTACTTC	CASSSGGLGETQYF